These 24 T cell receptor beta chains share one sample of origin, sequenced in a study of blood T cell repertoires in COVID-19. Data came from immunoSEQ multiplex PCR; TCRdb stores just in-frame clones and leaves some out. The table shows roughly 120,000 clones, with just under 90% occurring only once. Sequenced material: peripheral blood. The receptors originated from a human donor in a cohort sampled during active COVID-19.

The chain has TRBV19 and TRBJ1-5; 9 bases are shared with TRBD1. The CDR3 runs 21 residues. In germline, CDR1 is LNHDA, CDR2 SQIVND (reference sequence). The trim removed 5 bases at V and 0 bases at J, leaving 20 bases unmatched. As DNA, the CDR3 is TGTGCCAGTAGTTTCTACCCGGGACAGGGATTGGGCCCCCATAGCAATCAGCCCCAGCATTTT. It encodes CASSFYPGQGLGPHSNQPQHF.

The chain joins TRBV6-2 or TRBV6-3 to TRBJ1-6; TRBD1 agrees at 7 bases. There are 15 residues in the CDR3. J lost 4 bases, V lost 2 bases, and 2 bases had no gene match. Germline V CDR1 and CDR2: MNHEY, SVGEGT. The CDR3 region is CASSYGTAYNSPLHF. CDR3 nucleotides: TGTGCCAGCAGTTACGGGACAGCATATAATTCACCCCTCCACTTT.

This rearrangement joins TRBV11-2 to TRBJ2-3; the match to TRBD2 covers 8 bases. This CDR3 has 19 residues. Germline V gives CDR1 SGHAT, CDR2 FQNNGV. The ends lost 1 base at V and 0 bases at J; junction bases unmatched: 12. The CDR3: CASSLVFRRPSGSTDTQYF. CDR3 in DNA: TGTGCCAGCAGCTTAGTGTTTCGTCGGCCTAGCGGGAGCACAGATACGCAGTATTTT.

The chain couples TRBV12-3 or TRBV12-4 to TRBJ2-7; 9 nucleotides line up with TRBD1. J was trimmed by 7 bases and V by 5 bases; bases with no gene match: 3. The CDR3 is made up of 12 amino acids. CDR3 sequence (DNA): TGTGCCAGCAGTCCGGACAGGGGAGAGCAGTACTTC. It yields the protein CASSPDRGEQYF.

In DNA, the CDR3 is TGCGCCAGCAGCCAAGAGGCACAGGGGGGGAATGAAAAACTGTTTTTT. This sequence encodes CASSQEAQGGNEKLFF. This rearrangement joins TRBV4-1 to TRBJ1-4, with 8 bases identical to TRBD1. V dropped 0 bases and J dropped 5; count of bases not matched to a gene: 5. The CDR3 spans 16 residues. Germline-derived CDR1 and CDR2 are MGHRA and YSYEKL.

The count of this clone is one. The V gene is TRBV7-6, the J gene TRBJ2-2; D is possibly TRBD2 (6 bases). Germline V gene lookup returns CDR1 SGHVS and CDR2 FNYEAQ. The CDR3 runs to 16 residues. V dropped 3 bases and J dropped 5 bases, with 16 bases sitting between them. The CDR3 nucleotides are TGTGCCAGCAGCTTTATTAACGGGAGAAGGACCGGGGAGCTGTTTTTT. This sequence encodes CASSFINGRRTGELFF.

The rearrangement links TRBV4-2 to TRBJ1-1, with TRBD1 as a possible D gene (5 bases). Germline V CDR1 and CDR2: LGHNA, YNFKEQ. This CDR3 comprises 16 residues. The V and J ends lost 1 base and 4 bases respectively, with 16 bases between them. The CDR3 spells CASSQGPGGSGTEAFF. In nucleotides, the CDR3 is TGTGCCAGCAGCCAAGGGCCCGGGGGTTCTGGCACTGAAGCTTTCTTT.

This chain connects TRBV7-8 to TRBJ1-3; D is ambiguous. The CDR3 has 15 amino acids. CDR1 and CDR2 from the germline V gene are SGHVS and FQNEAQ. Trimming removed 2 bases at V and 0 bases at J, with 8 bases between. The CDR3 DNA is TGTGCCAGCAGCTTACGGGGTACCTCTGGAAACACCATATATTTT. Its protein product is CASSLRGTSGNTIYF. The complete variable domain, with remaining parts taken from reference TRBV7-8 and TRBJ1-3, reads GAGVSQSPRYKVAKRGQDVALRCDPISGHVSLFWYQQALGQGPEFLTYFQNEAQLDKSGLPSDRFFAERPEGSVSTLKIQRTQQEDSAVYLCASSLRGTSGNTIYFGEGSWLTVV.

The chain links TRBV12-3 or TRBV12-4 to TRBJ1-2; the D is unclear. The V and J ends lost 3 bases and 2 bases respectively, with 7 bases between them. This CDR3 contains 13 residues. CDR3 DNA sequence: TGTGCCAGCAGTTTTCGCAGGAACTATGGCTACACCTTC. Its translation is CASSFRRNYGYTF.

V gene TRBV18 combines with J gene TRBJ2-2, with 12 bases matching TRBD2. After removal of 0 bases from V and 0 bases from J, the junction contained 2 bases not matched to a gene. The germline V gene has CDR1 KGHSH and CDR2 LQKENI. The CDR3 extends over 18 amino acids. CDR3 sequence: CASSPPRTSGTNTGELFF. The CDR3 coding sequence is TGTGCCAGCTCACCACCGAGGACTAGCGGGACGAACACCGGGGAGCTGTTTTTT.

The chain recombines TRBV5-3 with TRBJ2-3, with D maybe TRBD2 (5 bases). TRBV5-3 falls under the ORF class, with uncertain function. CDR3 length equals 14 residues. Between the trimmed V and J ends, which lost 3 bases and 2 bases, there was a span of 10 bases. CDR3 bases: TGTGCCAGAAGCTCAGGACTGGCCACAGATACGCAGTATTTT. Translated, it gives CARSSGLATDTQYF.

The chain links TRBV12-3 or TRBV12-4 to TRBJ2-3, with D unresolved. The CDR3 has 12 residues. V was shortened by 4 bases and J by 5 bases, with 7 bases between the two germline ends. This CDR3 is CASSSHGDTQYF. For the CDR3, the DNA is TGTGCCAGCAGTTCGCACGGAGATACGCAGTATTTT.

The CDR3 region has the DNA TGCGCCAGCAGCCCCGGGACAGGGGACACCTACAATGAGCAGTTCTTC. Amino acids: CASSPGTGDTYNEQFF. This rearrangement joins TRBV5-1 to TRBJ2-1, with 10 nucleotides matching TRBD1. The ends lost 4 bases at V and 2 bases at J; junction bases unmatched: 6. This CDR3 has 16 amino acids. Germline CDR1 reads SGHRS; CDR2 reads YFSETQ. The complete variable domain, with remaining parts taken from reference TRBV5-1 and TRBJ2-1, reads KAGVTQTPRYLIKTRGQQVTLSCSPISGHRSVSWYQQTPGQGLQFLFEYFSETQRNKGNFPGRFSGRQFSNSRSEMNVSTLELGDSALYLCASSPGTGDTYNEQFFGPGTRLTVL.

This sequence joins TRBV7-8 and TRBJ2-5, with 12 bases lining up with TRBD2. The germline V gene has CDR1 SGHVS and CDR2 FQNEAQ. V shed 2 bases and J 3 bases; nucleotides not matched to a gene: 1. The CDR3 is made up of 15 amino acids. The CDR3 region is CASSLRLAGEETQYF. In nucleotides, the CDR3 is TGTGCCAGCAGCTTACGACTAGCGGGGGAAGAGACCCAGTACTTC.

The V and J genes are TRBV18 and TRBJ2-7; the match to TRBD1 covers 11 bases. The germline gives CDR1 KGHSH, CDR2 LQKENI. The CDR3 covers 17 residues. With V trimmed by 3 bases and J by 2 bases, 9 bases remained unmatched. CDR3 DNA: TGTGCCAGCTCACCCCGAGTCCCGGGACAGGGGGCCTACGAGCAGTACTTC. Protein: CASSPRVPGQGAYEQYF.

V and J are TRBV9 and TRBJ2-1; 9 bases are a match to TRBD2. CDR3 size: 14 residues. CDR1 SGDLS and CDR2 YYNGEE come from the germline V gene. Trimming removed 3 bases from V and 8 bases from J; junction bases left unmatched: 6. The CDR3 DNA follows: TGTGCCAGCAGCGCTGAAGCGGGGGGAGATGAGCAGTTCTTC. Translated, it gives CASSAEAGGDEQFF.

This chain uses TRBV19 with TRBJ2-7; 7 bases agree with TRBD2. The CDR3 loop spans 18 amino acids. V dropped 8 bases and J dropped 1; count of bases not matched to a gene: 20. Germline V gene sequence: CDR1 LNHDA, CDR2 SQIVND (reference sequence). In DNA, the CDR3 is TGTGCCAGTCGAGCGGGACTCCGAAAAGGGCTCGCATCCTACGAGCAGTACTTC. Residues: CASRAGLRKGLASYEQYF.

This clone appeared a few times. The chain joins TRBV18 to TRBJ1-2, with 7 bases matching TRBD1. J lost 0 bases, V lost 4 bases, and 5 bases had no gene match. Germline-derived CDR1 and CDR2 are KGHSH and LQKENI. The CDR3 contains 15 residues. The CDR3 spells CASSRGTAANYGYTF. The CDR3 DNA sequence: TGTGCCAGCTCACGCGGGACAGCAGCTAACTATGGCTACACCTTC.

The chain couples TRBV10-3 to TRBJ1-6, with 9 bases identical to TRBD1. The germline V gene encodes CDR1 ENHRY and CDR2 SYGVKD. The trim removed 0 bases at V and 9 bases at J, leaving 6 bases unmatched. There are 16 residues in the CDR3. The CDR3 region has the DNA TGTGCCATCAGTGAGTCTACGACAGGGGGTTCTTCACCCCTCCACTTT. It specifies CAISESTTGGSSPLHF.

The V and J genes are TRBV28 and TRBJ1-5; TRBD1 matches at 7 bases. This CDR3 contains 14 residues. From germline, CDR1 is MDHEN and CDR2 SYDVKM. J lost 11 bases, V lost 5 bases, and 12 bases had no gene match. CDR3 in amino acids: CASSPGTAPGAQHF. CDR3 in DNA: TGTGCCAGCAGTCCTGGGACAGCCCCAGGGGCCCAGCATTTT.

CDR3 residues: CASSVRENTEAFF. The CDR3 DNA reads as TGTGCCAGCAGCGTAAGAGAGAACACTGAAGCTTTCTTT. The chain links TRBV7-9 to TRBJ1-1; D is unclear. The CDR3 spans 13 residues. The ends were cut back, 5 bases at V and 1 base at J, with 8 bases in the middle. CDR1 is SEHNR and CDR2 is FQNEAQ in the germline V gene (reference sequence).

Note on this clone: Different DNA sequences within this sample yield the same CDR3. This chain uses TRBV5-1 with TRBJ2-5; D ambiguous. This CDR3 has 11 residues. Germline CDR1 reads SGHRS; CDR2 reads YFSETQ. V shed 3 bases and J shed 5 bases, with 5 bases lying between them. The CDR3 sequence: CASSSQETQYF. DNA for the CDR3: TGCGCCAGCAGCTCTCAGGAGACCCAGTACTTC.

V and J are TRBV11-3 and TRBJ2-7; 7 nucleotides agree with TRBD1. The V gene's germline CDR1 is SGHNT and CDR2 YENEEA. The CDR3 runs to 14 residues. After removal of 6 bases from V and 0 bases from J, the junction contained 5 bases not matched to a gene. CDR3 in amino acids: CASRDRPLSYEQYF. The CDR3 nucleotides read TGTGCCAGCAGGGACAGGCCGCTCTCCTACGAGCAGTACTTC.

The chain joins TRBV19 to TRBJ1-6, with 8 bases identical to TRBD1. This CDR3 contains 16 residues. CDR1 LNHDA and CDR2 SQIVND come from the germline V gene (reference sequence). With V trimmed by 7 bases and J by 8 bases, 13 bases remained unmatched. Written as DNA, the CDR3 is TGTGCCAGTAAAGGAACAGGGGGTAAATGGGATTCACCCCTCCACTTT. Translation: CASKGTGGKWDSPLHF.